The 20 T cell receptor beta chains reported below all come from one sample, sequenced in a study of a mutant IDH1 vaccine in newly diagnosed glioma (dated by TCRdb to the early 2020s). Libraries were built with the immunoSEQ multiplex PCR assay. The table comes from immuneACCESS by way of TCRdb, which keeps in-frame sequences with V and J called. Part of the clones is missing from these tables; in studies checked, under half for an unresolved V gene and the rest for unknown reasons. Across this sample there are about 56,000 clones, with roughly four fifths seen only once. Around 3.5% of the sample lies in the top ten. What this sample's time point label stands for: week 47, end of study. Every vaccine dose consisted of 300 ug of a 20-mer mutant IDH1 peptide in Montanide, administered subcutaneously together with topical imiquimod. Their target antigens are unknown. The material was PBMCs, obtained from a glioma patient whose treatment included an IDH1 peptide vaccine. The receptors shown here come from a woman between 50 and 59 years old with glioma.

The chain employs TRBV7-9 and TRBJ2-7, with D possibly matching TRBD1 (6 bases). CDR3 length: 13 residues. Trimming pared 4 bases from V and 5 bases from J, leaving 12 bases between. Germline V gene lookup returns CDR1 SEHNR and CDR2 FQNEAQ (reference sequence). The CDR3 loop reads CASSYSGVNEQYF. As DNA, the CDR3 is TGTGCCAGCAGCTATTCAGGGGTAAACGAGCAGTACTTC. Full variable domain (outside the CDR3, taken from reference TRBV7-9 and TRBJ2-7): DTGVSQNPRHKITKRGQNVTFRCDPISEHNRLYWYRQTLGQGPEFLTYFQNEAQLEKSRLLSDRFSAERPKGSFSTLEIQRTEQGDSAMYLCASSYSGVNEQYFGPGTRLTVT.

This chain links TRBV4-2 with TRBJ1-4; D ambiguous. Per the germline V gene, CDR1 is LGHNA and CDR2 is YNFKEQ. V was trimmed by 4 bases and J by 10 bases, leaving 16 bases between them. The CDR3 runs 14 residues. For the CDR3, the DNA is TGTGCCAGCAGCCCCGGGAGTTTTGATGGAAAACTGTTTTTT. This translates into CASSPGSFDGKLFF.

This clone was seen a single time. The chain uses TRBV21-1 and TRBJ1-5; the table's D call, TRBD1, has no DNA check behind it. TRBV21-1 is a pseudogene locus. This CDR3 has 16 amino acids. CDR3 sequence reads: CASSKSDREGEQPQHF. The DNA for the CDR3 is TGTGCCAGCAGCAAATCAGACAGGGAAGGGGAACAGCCCCAGCATTTT.

The chain joins TRBV28 to TRBJ1-4; D unresolved. V was cut by 7 bases and J by 8 bases, with 8 bases left in between. The CDR3 length is 11 residues. Germline loops: CDR1 MDHEN, CDR2 SYDVKM. The CDR3 reads CASTRSEKLFF. The CDR3 nucleotides are TGTGCCAGCACCCGCTCAGAAAAACTGTTTTTT.

The CDR3 protein is CASSQDPAGDFIQQYF. CDR3 DNA: TGCGCCAGCAGCCAAGATCCCGCAGGGGACTTTATCCAGCAGTACTTC. The V gene is TRBV4-1, the J gene TRBJ2-7, with D perhaps assigned TRBD1 or TRBD2 (6 bases each). Germline assignment: CDR1 MGHRA and CDR2 YSYEKL. Trimming pared 0 bases from V and 8 bases from J, leaving 20 bases between. The CDR3 runs 16 residues.

This chain uses TRBV29-1 with TRBJ2-2, with a possible D match to TRBD1 (6 bases). This CDR3 spans 16 amino acids. CDR1 and CDR2 from the germline V gene are SQVTM and ANQGSEA. Trimming pared 4 bases from V and 5 bases from J, leaving 20 bases between. This chain's CDR3 is CSVVRPGVGETGELFF. DNA for the CDR3: TGCAGCGTTGTGCGGCCAGGGGTGGGCGAGACCGGGGAGCTGTTTTTT.

Only a few counts were recorded for this clone. The chain employs TRBV2 and TRBJ1-1, with D perhaps TRBD1 (5 bases). Germline CDR1 is SNHLY and CDR2 is FYNNEI. The length of the CDR3 is 16 residues. Trimming stripped 1 base from V and 2 bases from J, with 14 bases between. The CDR3 reads CASSEGVGATNTEAFF. CDR3 sequence (DNA): TGTGCCAGCAGTGAAGGGGTAGGGGCCACCAACACTGAAGCTTTCTTT.

J is TRBJ2-3 and V is TRBV5-4; 10 bases map to TRBD2. The V gene's germline CDR1 is SGHNT and CDR2 YYREEE (reference sequence). This CDR3 region has 20 residues. J lost 3 bases, V lost 2 bases, and 18 bases had no gene match. CDR3 protein: CASSFGGTSVFPAGTDTQYF. For the CDR3, the DNA is TGTGCCAGCAGCTTCGGCGGGACTAGCGTATTCCCTGCGGGTACAGATACGCAGTATTTT. Based on the CDR3 plus reference TRBV5-4 and TRBJ2-3, the full variable domain is ETGVTQSPTHLIKTRGQQVTLRCSSQSGHNTVSWYQQALGQGPQFIFQYYREEENGRGNFPPRFSGLQFPNYSSELNVNALELDDSALYLCASSFGGTSVFPAGTDTQYFGPGTRLTVL.

This clone ranks as medium-sized. The V call is TRBV9, the J call TRBJ2-1; D unclear. V lost 2 bases to trimming and J lost 6 bases, with 3 bases between them. This CDR3 is built from 11 residues. From germline, CDR1 is SGDLS and CDR2 YYNGEE. The CDR3 coding sequence is TGTGCCAGCAGCGTGGCCAATGAGCAGTTCTTC. It encodes CASSVANEQFF.

The chain has TRBV21-1 and TRBJ1-4; the table's D call, TRBD1, has no DNA check behind it. TRBV21-1 is a documented pseudogene. The CDR3 loop spans 17 amino acids. The CDR3 protein is CASSKVKGRPGGEKLFF. CDR3 nucleotide sequence: TGTGCCAGCAGCAAAGTGAAGGGGAGGCCAGGGGGAGAAAAACTGTTTTTT.

The chain recombines TRBV7-9 with TRBJ1-1; 8 bases match TRBD1. V was clipped by 2 bases and J by 4 bases; unmatched bases: 3. The V gene's germline CDR1 is SEHNR and CDR2 FQNEAQ (reference sequence). The CDR3 sequence is 14 residues long. This CDR3 reads CASSLMTGVTEAFF. The CDR3 DNA follows: TGTGCCAGCAGCTTAATGACAGGGGTCACTGAAGCTTTCTTT.

CDR3 protein: CATSRDTGLAYF. The CDR3 DNA is TGTGCCACCAGCAGAGATACAGGTTTGGCGTACTTC. The V gene is TRBV15, the J gene TRBJ2-7, with TRBD1 as a possible D gene (5 bases). The CDR3 sequence is 12 residues long. Germline-derived CDR1 and CDR2 are LNHNV and YYDKDF (reference sequence). With 0 bases removed from V and 12 bases from J, the gap between germline ends came to 12 bases.

V is TRBV6-1 and J is TRBJ2-2; 10 bases align to TRBD2. Germline V CDR1 and CDR2: MNHNS, SASEGT. V lost 2 bases and J lost 4; bases outside the gene matches: 4. There are 16 residues in the CDR3. The CDR3 DNA sequence: TGTGCCAGCAGTGAAAGTTTAGCGGGGGGCACCGGGGAGCTGTTTTTT. This codes for CASSESLAGGTGELFF.

Only one count was recorded for this clone. V gene TRBV7-2 combines with J gene TRBJ1-2; 10 bases line up with TRBD1. V gave up 3 bases and J gave up 4 bases; unmatched junction bases: 11. Germline-derived CDR1 and CDR2 are SGHTA and FQGNSA. The length of the CDR3 is 17 residues. The DNA of the CDR3 is TGTGCCAGCAGCTTCAGTGGAGGGACAGGGGCGGGCTATGGCTACACCTTC. It translates to CASSFSGGTGAGYGYTF.

The chain couples TRBV4-3 to TRBJ2-2, with no clear D. The CDR3 runs 15 residues. Trimming pared 0 bases from V and 6 bases from J, leaving 11 bases between. Germline assignment: CDR1 LGHNA and CDR2 YSLEER. DNA of the CDR3: TGCGCCAGCAGCCAAGATCGCGCGTGGGCCGGGGAGCTGTTTTTT. Amino acids: CASSQDRAWAGELFF.

The chain has TRBV5-1 and TRBJ2-1; 10 bases are shared with TRBD2. V was clipped by 0 bases and J by 9 bases; unmatched bases: 6. The CDR3 sequence is 15 residues long. The germline gives CDR1 SGHRS, CDR2 YFSETQ. CDR3 in DNA: TGCGCCAGCAGCTTGGCCAGCGGGGGGGCAGGTGAGCAGTTCTTC. Translated, it gives CASSLASGGAGEQFF. Complete variable domain (other parts from reference TRBV5-1 and TRBJ2-1): KAGVTQTPRYLIKTRGQQVTLSCSPISGHRSVSWYQQTPGQGLQFLFEYFSETQRNKGNFPGRFSGRQFSNSRSEMNVSTLELGDSALYLCASSLASGGAGEQFFGPGTRLTVL.

This chain uses TRBV27 with TRBJ2-2; 12 nucleotides line up with TRBD1. The trim removed 6 bases at V and 6 bases at J, leaving 5 bases unmatched. CDR1 and CDR2 from the germline V gene are MNHEY and SMNVEV (reference sequence). The CDR3 is made up of 15 amino acids. CDR3 loop: CASSFRDRGPGELFF. The CDR3 DNA reads as TGTGCCAGCAGCTTTCGGGACAGGGGGCCCGGGGAGCTGTTTTTT.

The chain uses TRBV5-1 and TRBJ2-5; D may be TRBD1 or TRBD2 (6 bases each). This CDR3 is 14 amino acids long. Looked up from germline, CDR1 is SGHRS and CDR2 is YFSETQ. V was shortened by 5 bases and J by 2 bases, with 13 bases between the two germline ends. The CDR3 loop reads CASSLAGQQETQYF. Written as DNA, the CDR3 is TGCGCCAGCAGTCTGGCGGGACAACAAGAGACCCAGTACTTC.

The chain carries TRBV19 and TRBJ1-2; 8 positions match TRBD1. The V gene end was trimmed by 4 bases and the J gene end by 0 bases; junction bases not matched to a gene: 4. The CDR3 is 15 amino acids. Germline V gives CDR1 LNHDA, CDR2 SQIVND (reference sequence). CDR3 sequence reads: CASSTRTGSNYGYTF. The CDR3 DNA is TGTGCCAGTAGTACTAGGACAGGGTCTAACTATGGCTACACCTTC.

The J gene is TRBJ1-1, the V gene TRBV9; 8 bases map to TRBD1. Germline V CDR1 and CDR2: SGDLS, YYNGEE. CDR3 length: 13 residues. V lost 4 bases to trimming and J lost 11 bases; unmatched junction nucleotides: 10. For the CDR3, the DNA is TGTGCCAGCAGCCCGCCGGGACAGGTGTTGGCTTTCTTT. It translates to CASSPPGQVLAFF.